This paragraph reports one T cell receptor (beta chain). Its antigen remains unidentified. Base quality data are lacking; no much larger clone is found one base away. The cysteine opens and the phenylalanine closes a CDR3 of 15 amino acids. The retained sequence is limited to the CDR3, 45 bases, with the frame set at the first base. Based on the germline V gene, the CDR1 and CDR2 sequences are SGHDT and YYEEEE. Germline trimming amounts to 6 bases on V and 4 bases on J, with 6 as the count of junction bases outside the gene matches. This record comes from a study of OX40 agonist ivuxolimab in advanced cancers. In the study overall: Ivuxolimab was an agonistic, fully human IgG2 monoclonal antibody directed against OX40 (CD134), a costimulatory receptor. A male proportion of almost 85% and a mean age of around 60 years, ranging from about 20 to 80, were recorded for the dose-escalation cohort. Prior anti-PD-1, anti-PD-L1 or anti-CTLA-4 therapy was permitted, and checkpoint inhibitors had been received by about 37% of dose-escalation patients. The paper covers the monotherapy dose-escalation part of the phase I ivuxolimab trial, which included N of about 56 patients. The purpose of peripheral TCRbeta sequencing was to test whether ivuxolimab changed TCR sequence diversity and led to clonal T-cell expansion. Partial responses were achieved by three dose-escalation patients, of whom one had hepatocellular carcinoma and two had cutaneous melanoma. Intravenous ivuxolimab was administered to patients every 2 weeks at six dose levels: 0.01, 0.1, 0.3, 1.5, 3 and 10 mg/kg. Of the approximately 54 patients in dose escalation, some 20 had hepatocellular carcinoma, approximately 15 had melanoma, 9 had renal cell carcinoma and 9 had head and neck cancer. Overall results and qualifications from the work: After ivuxolimab, CD8+ T cells had more expanded clones than CD4+ T cells on average. Low levels of normalized T-cell clonal expansion were also seen in some patients who did not respond. At doses from 0.1 to 3.0 mg/kg, clonal expansion was seen in both CD4+ and CD8+ blood T cells between baseline and week 6. Partial responders in the 0.1-3.0 mg/kg groups had among the lowest normalized peripheral clonal expansion, especially among CD8+ T cells. The antigen specificity of the clonally expanded peripheral T cells was not determined.

The trial excluded patients who had a history of autoimmune disease or who were on systemic immunosuppression. Peripheral blood for TCR sequencing was collected from all dose cohorts at baseline, on cycle 4 day 1, and on cycle 7 day 1. Samples came from an open-label, multicenter, first-in-human phase I dose-escalation trial of ivuxolimab. The trial enrolled adults with locally advanced or metastatic head and neck squamous cell, hepatocellular, melanoma or renal cell carcinoma. Before TCR sequencing, CD4+ T cells and CD8+ T cells from peripheral blood were sorted into separate populations. To sequence the TCRbeta CDR3 region, genomic DNA was isolated from the sorted cells. TCRbeta CDR3 regions were sequenced using the immunoSEQ Assay. What TCRdb holds here is the immuneACCESS table cut down to in-frame rearrangements. Part of the clones is not present; checked against another copy, under half of the missing clones reflect an unresolved V gene, and the others are unexplained. This sample comprises 80,000 to 95,000 clones, roughly 94% of them detected only once. The top ten constitute roughly 0.5% of the sample.

The TCR was taken from an adult with an advanced solid tumor such as melanoma, head and neck, liver or kidney cancer. The chain couples TRBV5-6 to TRBJ2-1; TRBD2 fits 11 bases in the junction. Sequencing was performed on CD4+ or CD8+ T cells sorted from blood, taken in a trial of the OX40 agonist ivuxolimab. Read as DNA, the sequence is TGTGCCAGCACCTGGGGACTAGCGGATTACAATGAGCAGTTCTTC. Protein translation: CASTWGLADYNEQFF.